These T cell receptor beta chains were read from a single sample in a study of cytotoxic CD8 clonotypes in ibrutinib-treated CLL. Data came from immunoSEQ multiplex PCR; TCRdb stores just in-frame clones and leaves some out. The sample has about 130,000 clones; around four fifths are singletons. The sample consisted of PBMCs, taken after 24 months of ibrutinib treatment. The origin of the receptors is a human donor with chronic lymphocytic leukemia. CDR3s include the opening cysteine and the closing phenylalanine or tryptophan. A D gene is named only where the DNA matches it firmly. The size entry is marked missing in some rows and otherwise reads once, few, many or a size class.

TRBV6-1	once	TRBJ2-7	.	TGTGCCAGCCGGAGGCAGGGTTGGTACTTC	CASRRQGWYF
TRBV28	few	TRBJ1-2	.	TGTGCCAGCAGTTTTGGAGGAGGAAACTATGGCTACACCTTC	CASSFGGGNYGYTF
TRBV6-6	.	TRBJ1-2	.	TGTGCCAGCAGCCGTACTAGGGGGACGAACTATGGCTACACCTTC	CASSRTRGTNYGYTF
TRBV6-4	.	TRBJ2-5	TRBD2	TGTGCCAGCAGTGAAGTAGCGGGGGCCGCCCCGTACTTC	CASSEVAGAAPYF
TRBV21-1	.	TRBJ2-7	.	TGTGCCAGCAGCTCACAGTCAGGGGTCACCTACGAGCAGTACTTC	CASSSQSGVTYEQYF
TRBV9	.	TRBJ2-3	TRBD1	TGTGCCAGCAGCGCCCGGGACAGGGACCTCACAGATACGCAGTATTTT	CASSARDRDLTDTQYF
TRBV6-1	.	TRBJ2-1	.	TGTGCCAGCAGTGAAGCGTCCGGGGGACATTACAATGAGCAGTTCTTC	CASSEASGGHYNEQFF
TRBV10-2	few	TRBJ2-5	TRBD2	TGCGCCAGCAGTGAACTAGCGGGGGGTTTGGAGACCCAGTACTTC	CASSELAGGLETQYF
TRBV18	.	TRBJ2-3	.	TGTGCCAGCTCACCCCCTCGGACAAGGGCATCGAGGGATACGCAGTATTTT	CASSPPRTRASRDTQYF
TRBV11-2	.	TRBJ2-1	TRBD2	TGTGCCAGCAGCTTAGGAACGGGGGGGAGCAATGAGCAGTTCTTC	CASSLGTGGSNEQFF
TRBV14	.	TRBJ2-7	.	TGTGCCAGCAGCCAAGCCGTTGCAGACCGCGAGCAGTACTTC	CASSQAVADREQYF
TRBV4-3	.	TRBJ1-5	.	TGCGCCAGCAGCCAAGACGACAGGTTTCAGCCCCAGCATTTT	CASSQDDRFQPQHF
TRBV28	.	TRBJ1-5	.	TGTGCCAGCAGTTCCCCGACAGGACGAAGTAGCAATCAGCCCCAGCATTTT	CASSSPTGRSSNQPQHF
TRBV4-1	.	TRBJ2-5	.	TGCGCCAGCAGCCAAGTGAGGCAGTTAAAAGAGACCCAGTACTTC	CASSQVRQLKETQYF
TRBV7-2	once	TRBJ2-2	TRBD1	TGTGCCAGCAGACGGGACAGGCTGAACACCGGGGAGCTGTTTTTT	CASRRDRLNTGELFF
TRBV9	.	TRBJ2-7	.	TGTGCCAGCAGCGTAGATAGTCTGGACGAGCAGTACTTC	CASSVDSLDEQYF
TRBV28	once	TRBJ1-1	.	TGTGCCTGCAGGCGGGGCGTTGGTGAAGCTTTCTTT	CACRRGVGEAFF
TRBV4-3	.	TRBJ2-7	.	TGCGCCAGCAGCCAAGATGCCCAGGGGCCCTCCTACGAGCAGTACTTC	CASSQDAQGPSYEQYF
TRBV11-3	.	TRBJ2-2	.	TGTGCCAGCAGCTTAGACAGGGGGAACACCGGGGAGCTGTTTTTT	CASSLDRGNTGELFF
TRBV6-1	.	TRBJ1-1	.	TGTGCCAGCAGTGTACGACAGAGTGAAGCTTTCTTT	CASSVRQSEAFF
TRBV15	.	TRBJ1-4	.	TGTGCCACCAGCAGACCAGTGGGTGCAACTAATGAAAAACTGTTTTTT	CATSRPVGATNEKLFF
TRBV7-6	.	TRBJ1-5	.	TGTGCCAGCAGCTCCGCAGGGCCCCAGCATTTT	CASSSAGPQHF
TRBV6-6	.	TRBJ1-2	TRBD1	TGTGCCAGCAGTACAGGGGCTTACGTTGGCTACACCTTC	CASSTGAYVGYTF
TRBV2	.	TRBJ1-2	.	TGTGCCAGCCCGCAGCGGGGACCTAACTATGGCTACACCTTC	CASPQRGPNYGYTF
TRBV5-6	.	TRBJ1-1	TRBD1	TGTGCCAGCAGCAGAGGGACAGGGCGTGCGAACACTGAAGCTTTCTTT	CASSRGTGRANTEAFF
TRBV5-6	once	TRBJ1-4	TRBD1	TGTGCCAGCAGCTTACTCGGGACAGGTGGTGAAAAACTGTTTTTT	CASSLLGTGGEKLFF
TRBV7-2	.	TRBJ1-3	TRBD1	TGTGCCAGCAGCTTTGGACAGGCTCTGGGAAACACCATATATTTT	CASSFGQALGNTIYF
TRBV7-9	.	TRBJ2-2	.	TGTGCCAGCAGCCCTCCTTACGGGGAGCTGTTTTTT	CASSPPYGELFF
TRBV27	few	TRBJ1-1	.	TGTGCCAGCAGTAAGTATCTCATGAACACTGAAGCTTTCTTT	CASSKYLMNTEAFF
TRBV18	.	TRBJ1-1	.	TGTGCCAGCTCACCAGCGAGAGGTTTTGAAGCTTTCTTT	CASSPARGFEAFF
TRBV7-2	.	TRBJ1-6	TRBD1	TGTGCCAGCAGCTTAGTTGGAGGACAGGCTGAAAATTCACCCCTCCACTTT	CASSLVGGQAENSPLHF
TRBV5-1	.	TRBJ1-1	.	TGCGCCAGCAGCTTGGTGGGGGGCTACTTGACTGAAGCTTTCTTT	CASSLVGGYLTEAFF
TRBV9	.	TRBJ1-1	.	TGTGCCAGCAGCGTAGACATAATGAACACTGAAGCTTTCTTT	CASSVDIMNTEAFF
TRBV6-5	.	TRBJ2-2	TRBD1	TGTGCCAGTACGACAGGGAGTCCTGGGGAGCTGTTTTTT	CASTTGSPGELFF
TRBV30	.	TRBJ1-1	.	TGTGCCTGGAGCACTAACACTGAAGCTTTCTTT	CAWSTNTEAFF
TRBV11-3	.	TRBJ2-7	TRBD1	TGTGCCAGCAGCCGCGGGACAGGGGGCACCGAGCAGTACTTC	CASSRGTGGTEQYF
TRBV30	few	TRBJ1-2	.	TGTGCCTGGACCCCGGGGGCCAGGGGCTACACCTTC	CAWTPGARGYTF
TRBV7-6	.	TRBJ2-3	.	TGTGCCAGCAGCTTTCGAATAGCGACAGATACGCAGTATTTT	CASSFRIATDTQYF
TRBV9	few	TRBJ2-5	.	TGTGCCAGCAGCGTAGCGGCAGCCGAAGGGACCCAGTACTTC	CASSVAAAEGTQYF
TRBV19	.	TRBJ2-7	TRBD1	TGTGCCAGTAGAAGACAGGGAGTCTCGAACGAGCAGTACTTC	CASRRQGVSNEQYF
TRBV29-1	.	TRBJ2-7	.	TGCAGCGTGGAAGATCTGGGATGGCAGTACTTC	CSVEDLGWQYF
TRBV27	.	TRBJ1-1	.	TGTGCCAGCAGTTTAAGGGAAGCAAACACTGAAGCTTTCTTT	CASSLREANTEAFF
TRBV7-9	.	TRBJ1-4	.	TGTGCCAGCAGCTTAAGGGGTCTTGGGCGCAATGAAAAACTGTTTTTT	CASSLRGLGRNEKLFF
TRBV19	.	TRBJ1-6	.	TGTGCCAGTAGTATGTTCTCTCGAGCGGCAATTTCCTATAATTCACCCCTCCACTTT	CASSMFSRAAISYNSPLHF
TRBV5-4	.	TRBJ1-2	.	TGTGCCAGCAGCTCCGTGGGCAGGACCTATGGCTACACCTTC	CASSSVGRTYGYTF
TRBV19	.	TRBJ1-5	.	TGTGCCAGTAGTATCGAGGGGAATCAGCCCCAGCATTTT	CASSIEGNQPQHF
TRBV25-1	.	TRBJ2-7	.	TGTGCCAGCAGTGACGACTTAGGCTCCTACGAGCAGTACTTC	CASSDDLGSYEQYF
TRBV5-5	.	TRBJ2-2	.	TGTGCCAGCAGCCGAATCCAGGGCGGGGAGCTGTTTTTT	CASSRIQGGELFF
TRBV29-1	.	TRBJ2-5	.	TGCAGCGTTTCCGGGACAACATTGGAAACCCAGTACTTC	CSVSGTTLETQYF
TRBV11-2	.	TRBJ1-2	.	TGTGCCAGCAGCTTAGAAAGATCACAGGCGAGAGGCTACACCTTC	CASSLERSQARGYTF
TRBV7-9	.	TRBJ2-1	.	TGTGCCAGCAGCTTCGACGGGAGCTCCTACAATGAGCAGTTCTTC	CASSFDGSSYNEQFF
TRBV25-1	.	TRBJ1-6	TRBD1	TGTGCCAGCCAAGGGACAGGGAAAGTCTCACCCCTCCACTTT	CASQGTGKVSPLHF
TRBV29-1	.	TRBJ2-3	.	TGCAGCGTTGGAGTAGTAACTAGCACAGATACGCAGTATTTT	CSVGVVTSTDTQYF
TRBV14	few	TRBJ1-2	TRBD1	TGTGCCAGCAGCCGGGACAGCTACTATGGCTACACCTTC	CASSRDSYYGYTF
TRBV30	few	TRBJ1-6	.	TGTGCCTGGAGTGTACTCGAAGGGAATAATTCACCCCTCCACTTT	CAWSVLEGNNSPLHF
TRBV7-8	medium-sized	TRBJ1-6	.	TGTGCCAGCAGCCCCACACAGGGCTGGAATTCACCCCTCCACTTT	CASSPTQGWNSPLHF
TRBV30	once	TRBJ1-1	.	TGTGCCTGGGGGAACACTGAAGCTTTCTTT	CAWGNTEAFF
TRBV7-2	few	TRBJ1-5	.	TGTGCCAGCAGCTTAGGGGACGGAAATCAGCCCCAGCATTTT	CASSLGDGNQPQHF
TRBV6-6	.	TRBJ1-4	.	TGTGCCAGCAGTTACGCACAGGATAATGAAAAACTGTTTTTT	CASSYAQDNEKLFF